The sequence of this T cell receptor beta chain was determined in a study of monozygotic twins with inflammatory bowel disease. Germline V gene lookup returns CDR1 SGHTA and CDR2 FQGNSA. The CDR3 has 19 amino acids. Total RNA, at 3,500 to 4,000 ng, went into every TCR library. TCRdb re-called the 5' RACE reads; one entry per CDR3 protein, DNA not given. Here the sample table reports around 380,000 distinct CDR3 sequences. General study points: IBD patients exhibited fewer clonotypes shared with other individuals than healthy twins, particularly with disease activity.

With respect to this clonotype: Its antigen is undetermined.

This TCR was sampled from a human donor with ulcerative colitis or Crohn's disease, or a healthy co-twin of an affected twin (not recorded which). The rearrangement joins TRBV7-2 to TRBJ2-1; no DNA is available, so the TRBD2 call from TCRdb remains unchecked. Sequenced input: blood. The CDR3: CASSLARASGPLSYNEQFF.